This T cell receptor beta chain was captured by sequencing in a study of blood T cell repertoires in COVID-19. Study at large: Samples representing acute and convalescent COVID-19 were sourced from the United States, Italy and Spain. PBMCs, B-cell-depleted T cells, or T cells provided the cDNA or gDNA that made up the material.

This CDR3 has 15 amino acids. Germline V gene lookup returns CDR1 LGHNA and CDR2 YSLEER. Trimming took off 4 bases at V and 6 bases at J, with 18 bases between the two ends. Researchers sorted participants into cohorts using their self-reported clinical history. This clone came up a few times. Original processing methods: Amplification of reference gene primers provided the estimated nucleated cell counts. Data came from immunoSEQ multiplex PCR; TCRdb stores just in-frame clones and leaves some out. V and J calls and clone size are as listed in that table; D and trimming were resolved from the DNA. The sample has about 240,000 clones; roughly 87% are singletons.

The sequence was obtained from a woman aged 25 to 39 with acute COVID-19. The sequencing input was PBMCs or T cells enriched from blood (not recorded which). This chain uses TRBV4-3 with TRBJ1-1; no clear D gene. Here the CDR3 reads CASSPFLEGRAEAFF. CDR3 nucleotide sequence: TGCGCCAGCAGCCCTTTTCTAGAAGGGAGGGCTGAAGCTTTCTTT.